These 21 T cell receptor beta chains share one sample of origin, sequenced in a study of cytomegalovirus exposure and HLA in healthy donors. 60 Vbeta and 13 Jbeta primers were used in PCR. This table comes from immunoSEQ multiplex PCR, and its TCRdb copy is limited to in-frame clones, with some not included. The data contain 100,000 or so clones, around 74% of them singletons. The sample consisted of PBMCs. These receptors came from a man younger than 40 in good health and CMV-seropositive.

This clone was seen only a few times. This chain joins TRBV7-9 and TRBJ2-7, with 8 nucleotides matching TRBD1. Losses at the gene ends were 4 bases for V and 1 base for J; bases not matched to a gene: 12. The germline CDR1 and CDR2 sequences are SEHNR and FQNEAQ (reference sequence). The CDR3 is 17 residues long. The CDR3 DNA reads TGTGCCAGCAGCTCCAATCCCGGACAGGGCCCTTCCTACGAGCAGTACTTC. It is translated as CASSSNPGQGPSYEQYF.

This clone has just a few counts. The chain links TRBV5-4 to TRBJ2-7; 9 nucleotides agree with TRBD2. The junction had 11 bases not matched to a gene; V was cut back by 4 bases and J by 3 bases. Germline V gene sequence: CDR1 SGHNT, CDR2 YYREEE (reference sequence). The CDR3 sequence is 16 residues long. The CDR3 DNA is TGTGCCAGCAGCCCAAGAGAAGCGGGGGGTATCTACGAGCAGTACTTC. Its protein product is CASSPREAGGIYEQYF.

The chain employs TRBV25-1 and TRBJ1-4; 7 bases map to TRBD1. The CDR3 consists of 14 residues. Germline V CDR1 and CDR2: MGHDK, SYGVNS. After removal of 3 bases from V and 3 bases from J, the junction contained 1 base not matched to a gene. The CDR3 here is CASSEGQPNEKLFF. As DNA, the CDR3 is TGTGCCAGCAGTGAGGGACAGCCTAATGAAAAACTGTTTTTT. The full variable domain, rest sourced from reference TRBV25-1 and TRBJ1-4, is EADIYQTPRYLVIGTGKKITLECSQTMGHDKMYWYQQDPGMELHLIHYSYGVNSTEKGDLSSESTVSRIRTEHFPLTLESARPSHTSQYLCASSEGQPNEKLFFGSGTQLSVL.

Here the CDR3 DNA reads TGTGCCAGCAGCGGACAGGCGTCTGAAAAACTGTTTTTT. This translates into CASSGQASEKLFF. V and J are TRBV13 and TRBJ1-4; 7 nucleotides line up with TRBD1. Germline lookup yields CDR1 PRHDT and CDR2 FYEKMQ (reference sequence). V shed 5 bases and J 7 bases; nucleotides not matched to a gene: 4. The CDR3 sequence is 13 residues long.

V gene TRBV11-3 combines with J gene TRBJ1-1; 7 nucleotides line up with TRBD1. The CDR3 is made up of 16 amino acids. CDR1 and CDR2 (germline): SGHNT, YENEEA. V lost 1 base, J lost 2 bases, and 7 bases stayed unmatched. The CDR3 loop reads CASSLGAQGGNTEAFF. Written as DNA, the CDR3 is TGTGCCAGCAGCTTAGGAGCCCAGGGGGGTAACACTGAAGCTTTCTTT.

CDR3 sequence: CASSLRGQVEGFYEQYF. DNA for the CDR3: TGTGCCAGCAGCTTGCGGGGTCAGGTTGAGGGGTTCTACGAGCAGTACTTC. This chain links TRBV7-9 with TRBJ2-7; TRBD2 might be the D (6 bases). The V gene's germline CDR1 is SEHNR and CDR2 FQNEAQ (reference sequence). V was shortened by 3 bases and J by 3 bases, with 21 bases between the two germline ends. CDR3 length equals 17 residues.

The rearrangement joins TRBV27 to TRBJ1-6, with 7 bases matching TRBD1. The CDR3 length is 14 residues. J gave up 5 bases and V 3 bases, and 1 base lay outside the gene matches. CDR1 is MNHEY, CDR2 SMNVEV, per germline (reference sequence). In DNA, the CDR3 is TGTGCCAGCAGTTTTGGGACAGATAATTCACCCCTCCACTTT. Its protein product is CASSFGTDNSPLHF.

DNA for the CDR3: TGTGCCAGCAGCCCCGGGACTCGAGACATTCAGTACTTC. Its protein is CASSPGTRDIQYF. This chain uses TRBV7-2 with TRBJ2-4, with D perhaps TRBD2 (6 bases). Germline V gene sequence: CDR1 SGHTA, CDR2 FQGNSA. The CDR3 spans 13 residues. V was pared by 5 bases and J by 8 bases, with 13 bases between.

This chain joins TRBV27 and TRBJ2-1, with D maybe TRBD2 (5 bases). The V and J ends lost 6 bases and 6 bases respectively, with 15 bases between them. The CDR3 sequence is 14 residues long. The germline V gene has CDR1 MNHEY and CDR2 SMNVEV (reference sequence). CDR3 residues: CASSPPYSGNEQFF. The CDR3 DNA sequence: TGTGCCAGCAGCCCCCCTTACAGCGGCAATGAGCAGTTCTTC.

The rearrangement uses TRBV19 and TRBJ1-1, with D perhaps matching TRBD1 (6 bases). This CDR3 region has 14 residues. Germline CDR1 is LNHDA and CDR2 is SQIVND (reference sequence). V shed 3 bases and J shed 0 bases, with 8 bases lying between them. The CDR3 DNA sequence: TGTGCCAGTAGTATTGGACAGTTGAACACTGAAGCTTTCTTT. Encoded protein: CASSIGQLNTEAFF.

The genes are TRBV7-2 and TRBJ1-1; D gene uncertain. V gave up 2 bases and J gave up 0 bases, with 4 bases separating them. This CDR3 is built from 13 residues. CDR1 and CDR2 (germline): SGHTA, FQGNSA. CDR3 amino acids: CASSLQVNTEAFF. CDR3 coding DNA: TGTGCCAGCAGCTTACAGGTGAACACTGAAGCTTTCTTT.

V and J are TRBV19 and TRBJ2-3; D call uncertain. Trimming removed 3 bases at V and 0 bases at J, with 10 bases between. Germline lookup yields CDR1 LNHDA and CDR2 SQIVND (reference sequence). CDR3 size: 15 residues. The CDR3 DNA follows: TGTGCCAGTAGTATCGCGACAAGAAGCACAGATACGCAGTATTTT. This gives the protein CASSIATRSTDTQYF. Combining the CDR3 with reference TRBV19 and TRBJ2-3 gives the whole variable domain DGGITQSPKYLFRKEGQNVTLSCEQNLNHDAMYWYRQDPGQGLRLIYYSQIVNDFQKGDIAEGYSVSREKKESFPLTVTSAQKNPTAFYLCASSIATRSTDTQYFGPGTRLTVL.

V gene TRBV5-8 combines with J gene TRBJ1-1; the match to TRBD1 covers 11 bases. Germline lookup yields CDR1 SGHTS and CDR2 YDEGEE. The CDR3 runs 16 residues. J gave up 6 bases and V 1 base, and 8 bases lay outside the gene matches. CDR3 DNA sequence: TGTGCCAGCAGCTTGTCTTTGGGACAGGGGGTCCCTGAAGCTTTCTTT. This gives the protein CASSLSLGQGVPEAFF.

The V and J genes are TRBV7-9 and TRBJ1-1; 7 bases line up with TRBD1. Per the germline V gene, CDR1 is SEHNR and CDR2 is FQNEAQ (reference sequence). The ends lost 5 bases at V and 1 base at J; junction bases unmatched: 13. This CDR3 has 17 residues. CDR3 nucleotides: TGTGCCAGCAGCCTCCCCCCGGGACAGCCAACGAACACTGAAGCTTTCTTT. This gives the protein CASSLPPGQPTNTEAFF.

CDR3 residues: CASSRDSPQETQYF. CDR3 nucleotides: TGTGCCAGCAGCCGGGACAGCCCCCAAGAGACCCAGTACTTC. The rearrangement links TRBV5-4 to TRBJ2-5; 7 bases agree with TRBD1. Germline CDR1 and CDR2: SGHNT and YYREEE (reference sequence). This CDR3 comprises 14 residues. V shed 4 bases, J shed 1 base, and the junction held 4 bases outside the gene matches.

This clone was seen just once. V is TRBV19 and J is TRBJ1-5; 10 bases align to TRBD1. The trim removed 5 bases at V and 0 bases at J, leaving 16 bases unmatched. Germline assignment: CDR1 LNHDA and CDR2 SQIVND (reference sequence). CDR3 length: 20 residues. The CDR3 coding sequence is TGTGCCAGTAGTCCTATGGCCGGGACAGGGGTTTTTTATAGCAATCAGCCCCAGCATTTT. This gives the protein CASSPMAGTGVFYSNQPQHF.

The chain joins TRBV7-2 to TRBJ1-1, with no clear D. The CDR3 extends over 14 amino acids. Per germline, CDR1 SGHTA and CDR2 FQGNSA. Between the trimmed V and J ends, which lost 2 bases and 5 bases, there was a span of 12 bases. CDR3: CASSLTRSGTEAFF. The CDR3 region has the DNA TGTGCCAGCAGCTTAACAAGATCGGGGACTGAAGCTTTCTTT.

The chain carries TRBV7-6 and TRBJ2-5, with 10 positions matching TRBD2. The CDR3 has 14 residues. Germline trimming cut 5 bases from V and 3 bases from J; bases unmatched to any gene: 3. Germline CDR1 and CDR2: SGHVS and FNYEAQ. CDR3 bases: TGTGCCAGCAGCCGAGGACTAGCGGAAGAGACCCAGTACTTC. It encodes CASSRGLAEETQYF.

The chain links TRBV5-1 to TRBJ1-1; D gene ambiguous. CDR1 is SGHRS and CDR2 is YFSETQ in the germline V gene. Trimming pared 4 bases from V and 0 bases from J, leaving 10 bases between. The CDR3 has 14 amino acids. CDR3 nucleotides: TGCGCCAGCAGCCTCTCAACTCTGAACACTGAAGCTTTCTTT. It yields the protein CASSLSTLNTEAFF.

The chain joins TRBV2 to TRBJ2-2; 8 bases match TRBD1. V was clipped by 5 bases and J by 4 bases; unmatched bases: 3. The CDR3 spans 14 residues. The germline V gene has CDR1 SNHLY and CDR2 FYNNEI. The CDR3, as DNA: TGTGCCAGCAGTTGGACAGGGACCACCGGGGAGCTGTTTTTT. Its protein is CASSWTGTTGELFF.

The chain recombines TRBV19 with TRBJ2-5, with a possible D match to TRBD1 (5 bases). The CDR3 is made up of 14 amino acids. Germline lookup yields CDR1 LNHDA and CDR2 SQIVND (reference sequence). Trimming cost V 3 bases and J 7 bases, with 15 bases left between them. This chain's CDR3 is CASSMGHPTGTQYF. CDR3 nucleotide sequence: TGTGCCAGTAGTATGGGGCACCCTACGGGGACCCAGTACTTC.